These 7 T cell receptor beta chains were all obtained from the same sample, sequenced in a study of blood T cell repertoires in COVID-19. TCRdb's copy holds only in-frame clones and misses some; the assay was immunoSEQ multiplex PCR. This table holds approximately 220,000 clones, 83% found once. Material for sequencing was peripheral blood. The source is a woman between 35 and 50 years old with active or convalescent COVID-19.

V usage is TRBV19 and J usage is TRBJ2-1; perhaps TRBD2 as D (5 bases). Trimming pared 8 bases from V and 0 bases from J, leaving 14 bases between. Germline loops: CDR1 LNHDA, CDR2 SQIVND (reference sequence). This CDR3 is built from 15 residues. The chain's CDR3 is CASPPPGSSYNEQFF. DNA of the CDR3: TGTGCCAGTCCTCCCCCGGGGAGCTCCTACAATGAGCAGTTCTTC.

V usage is TRBV6-2 or TRBV6-3 and J usage is TRBJ2-3; weak D call: TRBD2 (7 bases). The V and J ends lost 4 bases and 2 bases respectively, with 16 bases between them. CDR3 size: 16 residues. CDR1 and CDR2 from the germline V gene are MNHEY and SVGEGT. The CDR3 nucleotides read TGTGCCAGCAGTTCGTGGGGGGGGGCGGACACAGATACGCAGTATTTT. Translated, it gives CASSSWGGADTDTQYF.

In this sample, this clone turned up a few times. This chain links TRBV5-1 with TRBJ1-2; D remains ambiguous. The germline V gene has CDR1 SGHRS and CDR2 YFSETQ. The CDR3 is 14 amino acids. Trimming cost V 0 bases and J 2 bases, with 8 bases left between them. The DNA for the CDR3 is TGCGCCAGCAGCTTGGGAGAGGGCAACTATGGCTACACCTTC. It specifies CASSLGEGNYGYTF.

J is TRBJ2-3 and V is TRBV5-4; a weak D match, TRBD1 (6 bases). CDR1 SGHNT and CDR2 YYREEE come from the germline V gene (reference sequence). V was cut by 2 bases and J by 2 bases, with 9 bases left in between. This CDR3 has 14 amino acids. CDR3 loop: CASSLGTFTDTQYF. Written as DNA, the CDR3 is TGTGCCAGCAGCTTAGGGACATTCACAGATACGCAGTATTTT.

The sample holds one count of this clone. The CDR3 nucleotides are TGCGCCAGCAGCTCTAAAGGGACAGGGGTATCTGAAGCTTTCTTT. This gives the protein CASSSKGTGVSEAFF. The J gene is TRBJ1-1, the V gene TRBV5-1, with 10 positions matching TRBD1. The length of the CDR3 is 15 residues. With V trimmed by 3 bases and J by 6 bases, 8 bases remained unmatched. Germline lookup yields CDR1 SGHRS and CDR2 YFSETQ.

The count of this clone is one. This chain joins TRBV3-1 (or the pseudogene TRBV3-2) and TRBJ2-3, with 11 bases lining up with TRBD2. The CDR3 contains 14 residues. CDR1 is LGHDT and CDR2 is YNNKEL in the germline V gene (reference sequence). J gave up 4 bases and V 5 bases, and 2 bases lay outside the gene matches. The CDR3 sequence: CASSLGLAADTQYF. DNA for the CDR3: TGTGCCAGCAGCTTGGGACTAGCGGCAGATACGCAGTATTTT.

The chain is built from TRBV28 and TRBJ2-5; D possibly corresponds to TRBD1 (5 bases). The germline CDR1 and CDR2 sequences are MDHEN and SYDVKM. V lost 5 bases and J 5 bases, leaving 12 bases between the germline ends. The CDR3 runs 13 residues. DNA of the CDR3: TGTGCCAGCAGTCCCGGACACGGCGAGACCCAGTACTTC. Translated, it gives CASSPGHGETQYF.